Listed below are T cell receptor beta chains from one sample, sequenced in a study of PD-L1 blockade in urothelial cancer. TCRdb's table, derived via immunoSEQ multiplex PCR, lists solely in-frame clones and lacks some. The sample has about 100,000 clones; about 90% are singletons. This sample comprised PBMCs, obtained around atezolizumab (anti-PD-L1) treatment. The receptor source for this set is a woman over 75 with urothelial cancer. Each CDR3 is given with its conserved first and last residue. The D gene is left open where the match is weak. Clone sizes are given selectively: once, few, many, or a class where the clone is expanded.

abundance	d_gene	v_gene	j_gene	CDR3nt	CDR3aa
-	TRBD1	TRBV9	TRBJ1-2	TGTGCCAGCAACCCAGGACAGGGAGGCTATGGCTACACCTTC	CASNPGQGGYGYTF
once	-	TRBV5-1	TRBJ2-7	TGCGCCAGCAGCTTGGGCGTCGGGAGCCCCTACGAGCAGTACTTC	CASSLGVGSPYEQYF
-	-	TRBV25-1	TRBJ1-1	TGTGCCAGCAGTGCCCTATTCACTGAAGCTTTCTTT	CASSALFTEAFF
-	-	TRBV11-2	TRBJ1-4	TGTGCCAGCAGCTTCGAGAGGGCCGGGAATGAAAAACTGTTTTTT	CASSFERAGNEKLFF
-	-	TRBV6-6	TRBJ1-1	TGTGCCAGCGGACGGGACACAAGCGGCACTGAAGCTTTCTTT	CASGRDTSGTEAFF
-	TRBD2	TRBV19	TRBJ2-5	TGTGCCAGTAGTACGGGGACTAGCCGCCTCGTGCCCCAGTACTTC	CASSTGTSRLVPQYF
-	TRBD1	TRBV25-1	TRBJ1-1	TGTGCCAGCGTGGCCGCGGGGGGGACAGGGGACACTGAAGCTTTCTTT	CASVAAGGTGDTEAFF
-	TRBD2	TRBV29-1	TRBJ2-3	TGCAGCGTCCTTAGCGGGAGAGTCAGAGATACGCAGTATTTT	CSVLSGRVRDTQYF
-	-	TRBV9	TRBJ2-2	TGTGCCAGCAGCCAAAGGGGCCTCAACACCGGGGAGCTGTTTTTT	CASSQRGLNTGELFF
-	-	TRBV7-2	TRBJ1-3	TGTGCCAGCAGCTTATTGTCAGGGGCTGGAAACACCATATATTTT	CASSLLSGAGNTIYF
-	-	TRBV27	TRBJ2-2	TGTGCCAGCAGTTTATCGAGGGCAGGGGTGGGTCGGACCGGGGAGCTGTTTTTT	CASSLSRAGVGRTGELFF
-	TRBD2	TRBV30	TRBJ2-1	TGTGCCTGGAGTGTACTGGTTAGCGGGAGAAAGGAATCCTACAATGAGCAGTTCTTC	CAWSVLVSGRKESYNEQFF
-	-	TRBV5-1	TRBJ1-2	TGCGCCAGCAGCTTGGGAACGGGAAGACACTATGGCTACACCTTC	CASSLGTGRHYGYTF
-	-	TRBV9	TRBJ2-5	TGTGCCAGCAGCTCCCGTGACAGGCAAGAGACCCAGTACTTC	CASSSRDRQETQYF
-	TRBD2	TRBV5-5	TRBJ2-3	TGTGCCAGCAGCCCCCCCGGGACTAGCTCGAGGACAGATACGCAGTATTTT	CASSPPGTSSRTDTQYF
-	-	TRBV7-8	TRBJ2-7	TGTGCCAGCAGCACAACACAGGGTGGGTACGAGCAGTACTTC	CASSTTQGGYEQYF
-	-	TRBV28	TRBJ1-2	TGTGCCAGCAGTTTAGGTCGGGGTGGGGGCTACACCTTC	CASSLGRGGGYTF
-	-	TRBV4-2	TRBJ1-1	TGTGCCAGCAGCCAACCCCTCGAGGAAGCTTTCTTT	CASSQPLEEAFF
once	-	TRBV28	TRBJ2-1	TGTGCCAGCAGTTATCCTTACCGGGATGAGCAGTTCTTC	CASSYPYRDEQFF
-	-	TRBV6-5	TRBJ1-1	TGTGCCAGCGGGCCAAGTTGGACTGAAGCTTTCTTT	CASGPSWTEAFF
once	-	TRBV7-9	TRBJ2-7	TGTGCCAGCAGCTCCCTACCGGGTAACGCCTACGAGCAGTACTTC	CASSSLPGNAYEQYF
-	TRBD2	TRBV5-1	TRBJ2-5	TGCGCCAGCAGCTTGTCTAGCGGGAGGGTGGAGGAGACCCAGTACTTC	CASSLSSGRVEETQYF
-	-	TRBV6-1	TRBJ2-3	TGTGCCAGCAGTGAACAGTCCGTGGTCGGGGCAGATACGCAGTATTTT	CASSEQSVVGADTQYF
-	TRBD1	TRBV30	TRBJ1-5	TGTGCCTGGAGTGGGGACAGGACGACATATAGCAATCAGCCCCAGCATTTT	CAWSGDRTTYSNQPQHF
-	-	TRBV13	TRBJ1-4	TGTGCCAGCAGCTACAAACAGGCGAACCTTGAAAAACTGTTTTTT	CASSYKQANLEKLFF
-	-	TRBV7-2	TRBJ1-5	TGTGCCAGCAGCTTAGGCCAGGGGAATAGCAATCAGCCCCAGCATTTT	CASSLGQGNSNQPQHF
-	TRBD1	TRBV5-8	TRBJ1-2	TGTGCCAGCAGCTTGGGGAACAGGGGCGGCTACACCTTC	CASSLGNRGGYTF
-	-	TRBV6-1	TRBJ1-3	TGTGCCAGCAGGGTCACGGACACCATATATTTT	CASRVTDTIYF
-	TRBD1	TRBV30	TRBJ1-1	TGTGCCTGGAGTGTACTTGGACAGGGAGCTGAAGCTTTCTTT	CAWSVLGQGAEAFF
-	-	TRBV7-3	TRBJ1-3	TGTGCCAGCAGCCCACAAGGGACAACTGGAAACACCATATATTTT	CASSPQGTTGNTIYF
once	-	TRBV2	TRBJ1-2	TGTGCCAGCAGTGCAGGGGCCAACTATGGCTACACCTTC	CASSAGANYGYTF
once	-	TRBV19	TRBJ1-1	TGTGCCAGTAGTATCAGGGATTTAAACACTGAAGCTTTCTTT	CASSIRDLNTEAFF
once	-	TRBV7-3	TRBJ2-5	TGTGCCAGCAGCTTACGTAGTCAAGAGACCCAGTACTTC	CASSLRSQETQYF
-	-	TRBV7-9	TRBJ1-4	TGTGCCAGCAGCTTCGCCGGGGATGAAAAACTGTTTTTT	CASSFAGDEKLFF
once	TRBD1	TRBV10-3	TRBJ1-1	TGTGCCATCAGGCCTGAGGGGACAGAACCCATGAACACTGAAGCTTTCTTT	CAIRPEGTEPMNTEAFF
-	-	TRBV6-6	TRBJ1-4	TGTGCCAGCAGTCCCGGAGGCGAAAAACTGTTTTTT	CASSPGGEKLFF
once	-	TRBV5-4	TRBJ2-1	TGTGCCAGCAGCTTGGCCGGGATCCTCTCCTACAATGAGCAGTTCTTC	CASSLAGILSYNEQFF
-	-	TRBV19	TRBJ2-1	TGTGCCAGTAGTATCGGACTGGGCTCCTACAATGAGCAGTTCTTC	CASSIGLGSYNEQFF
-	TRBD2	TRBV28	TRBJ2-7	TGTGCCAGCAGTTTCCTAGCGGGAGGGGCCTACGAGCAGTACTTC	CASSFLAGGAYEQYF
-	-	TRBV2	TRBJ1-2	TGTGCCAGCAGTGAAGCGACGTCGGGGGTCTATGGCTACACCTTC	CASSEATSGVYGYTF
-	-	TRBV5-3	TRBJ1-2	TGTGCCAGAAGATCCGGACAGCCTAAGTTACCTAACTATGGCTACACCTTC	CARRSGQPKLPNYGYTF
-	-	TRBV2	TRBJ1-5	TGTGCCAGCAGTGGTGTGGGGCAGGCTGGCAATCAGCCCCAGCATTTT	CASSGVGQAGNQPQHF
once	TRBD1	TRBV19	TRBJ2-1	TGTGCCAGTAAGGGACAGGGACAGGGCTCCTACAATGAGCAGTTCTTC	CASKGQGQGSYNEQFF
-	-	TRBV29-1	TRBJ1-5	TGCAGCGTTAGGCAGGGTAGGCGGCCCCAGCATTTT	CSVRQGRRPQHF
-	-	TRBV15	TRBJ2-1	TGTGCCACCAGCAGAGACAGGGGCTCCTACAATGAGCAGTTCTTC	CATSRDRGSYNEQFF
-	TRBD2	TRBV9	TRBJ2-1	TGTGCCAGCAGCGTAGCCGGGAGGGCCAGCTCCTACAATGAGCAGTTCTTC	CASSVAGRASSYNEQFF